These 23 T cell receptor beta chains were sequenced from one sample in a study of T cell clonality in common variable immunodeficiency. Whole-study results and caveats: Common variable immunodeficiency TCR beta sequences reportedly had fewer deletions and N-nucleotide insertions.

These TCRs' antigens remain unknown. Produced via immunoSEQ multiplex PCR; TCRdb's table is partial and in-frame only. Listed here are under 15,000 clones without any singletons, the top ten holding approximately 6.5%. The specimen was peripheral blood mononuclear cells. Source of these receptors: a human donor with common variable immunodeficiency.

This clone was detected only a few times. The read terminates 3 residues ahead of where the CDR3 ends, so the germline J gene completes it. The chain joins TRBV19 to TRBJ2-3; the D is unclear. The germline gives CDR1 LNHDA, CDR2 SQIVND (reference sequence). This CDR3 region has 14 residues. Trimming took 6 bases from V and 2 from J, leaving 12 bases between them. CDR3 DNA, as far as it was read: TGTGCCAGTAGCCGAGAAGGGTCCACAGATACG. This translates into CASSREGSTDT. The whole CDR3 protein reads CASSREGSTDTQYF.

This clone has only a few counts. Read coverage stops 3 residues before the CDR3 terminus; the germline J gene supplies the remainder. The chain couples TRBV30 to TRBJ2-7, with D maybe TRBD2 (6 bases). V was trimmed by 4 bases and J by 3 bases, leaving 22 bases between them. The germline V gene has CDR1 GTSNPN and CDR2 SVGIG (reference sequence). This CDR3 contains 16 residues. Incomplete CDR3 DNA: TGTGCCTGGACCCCAATTGCGGAGGGGTTCAACTACGAG. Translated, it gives CAWTPIAEGFNYE. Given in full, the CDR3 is CAWTPIAEGFNYEQYF.

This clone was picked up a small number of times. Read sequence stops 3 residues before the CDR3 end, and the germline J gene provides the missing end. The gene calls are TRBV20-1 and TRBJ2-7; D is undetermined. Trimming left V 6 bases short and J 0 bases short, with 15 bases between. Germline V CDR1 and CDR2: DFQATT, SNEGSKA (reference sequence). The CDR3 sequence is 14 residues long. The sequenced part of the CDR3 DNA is TGCAGTGCCTTCCAAAAAGCTATCTCCTACGAG. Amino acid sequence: CSAFQKAISYE. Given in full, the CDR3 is CSAFQKAISYEQYF.

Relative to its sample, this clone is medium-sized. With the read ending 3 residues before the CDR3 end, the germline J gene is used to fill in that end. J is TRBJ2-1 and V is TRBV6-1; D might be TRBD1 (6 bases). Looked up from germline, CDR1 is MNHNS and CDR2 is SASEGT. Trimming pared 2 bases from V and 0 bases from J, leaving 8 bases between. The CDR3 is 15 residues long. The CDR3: CASSEQGSSYNEQFF. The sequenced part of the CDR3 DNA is TGTGCCAGCAGTGAACAGGGGAGCTCCTACAATGAG.

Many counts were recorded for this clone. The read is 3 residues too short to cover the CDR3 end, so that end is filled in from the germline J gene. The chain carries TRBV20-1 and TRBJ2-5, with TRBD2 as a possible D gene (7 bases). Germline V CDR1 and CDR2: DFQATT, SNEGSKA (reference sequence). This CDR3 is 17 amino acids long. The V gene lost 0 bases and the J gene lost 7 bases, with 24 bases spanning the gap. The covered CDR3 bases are TGCAGTGCTAGAGAAAGGGAGCGGGGTGGATGGGGGCGGACC. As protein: CSARERERGGWGRT. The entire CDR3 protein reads CSARERERGGWGRTQYF.

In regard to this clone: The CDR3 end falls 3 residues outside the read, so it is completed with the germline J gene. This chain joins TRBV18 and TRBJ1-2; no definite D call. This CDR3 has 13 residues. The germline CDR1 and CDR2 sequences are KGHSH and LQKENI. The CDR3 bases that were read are TGTGCCAGCTCCCCATCGAGGGTAGGGGGC. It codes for CASSPSRVGG. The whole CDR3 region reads CASSPSRVGGYTF.

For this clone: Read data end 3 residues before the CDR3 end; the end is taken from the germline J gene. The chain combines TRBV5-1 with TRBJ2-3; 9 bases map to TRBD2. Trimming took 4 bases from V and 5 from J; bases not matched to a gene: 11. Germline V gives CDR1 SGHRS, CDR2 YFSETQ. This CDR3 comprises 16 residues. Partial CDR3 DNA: TGCGCCAGCAGCCCCGGGGAGCTAGCGGGGATAGATACG. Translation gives CASSPGELAGIDT. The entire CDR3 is CASSPGELAGIDTQYF.

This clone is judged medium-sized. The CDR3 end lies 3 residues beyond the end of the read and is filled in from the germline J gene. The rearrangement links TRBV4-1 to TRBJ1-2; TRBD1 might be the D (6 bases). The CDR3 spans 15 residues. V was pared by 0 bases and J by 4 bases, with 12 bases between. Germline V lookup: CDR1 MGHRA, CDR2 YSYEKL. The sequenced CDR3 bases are TGCGCCAGCAGCCAAGATAACAGGGTGGGCTATGGC. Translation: CASSQDNRVGYG. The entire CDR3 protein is CASSQDNRVGYGYTF.

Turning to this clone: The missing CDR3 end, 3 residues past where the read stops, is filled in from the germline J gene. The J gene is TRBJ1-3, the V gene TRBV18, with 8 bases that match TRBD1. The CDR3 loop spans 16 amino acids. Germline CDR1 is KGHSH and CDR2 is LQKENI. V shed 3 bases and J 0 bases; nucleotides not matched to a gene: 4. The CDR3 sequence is CASSPWTGFSGNTIYF. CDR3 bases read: TGTGCCAGCTCACCCTGGACAGGGTTCTCTGGAAACACC.

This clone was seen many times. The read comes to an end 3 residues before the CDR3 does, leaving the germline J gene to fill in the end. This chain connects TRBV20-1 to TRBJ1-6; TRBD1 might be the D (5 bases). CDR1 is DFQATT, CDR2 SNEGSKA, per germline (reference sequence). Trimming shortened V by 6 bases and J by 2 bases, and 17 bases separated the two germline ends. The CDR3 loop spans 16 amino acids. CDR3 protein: CSAPPETVTYNSPLHF. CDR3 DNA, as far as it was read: TGCAGTGCCCCACCCGAGACAGTTACCTATAATTCACCC.

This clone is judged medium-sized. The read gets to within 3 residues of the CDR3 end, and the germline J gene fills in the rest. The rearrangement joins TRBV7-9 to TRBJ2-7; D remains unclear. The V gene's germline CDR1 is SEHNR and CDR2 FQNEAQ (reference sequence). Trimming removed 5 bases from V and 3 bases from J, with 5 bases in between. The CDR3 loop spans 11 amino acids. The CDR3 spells CASSPLYEQYF. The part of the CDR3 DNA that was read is TGTGCCAGCAGCCCTCTCTACGAG.

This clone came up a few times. This chain's CDR3 is CASSPRDIHYGYTF. The sequenced part of the CDR3 DNA is TGTGCCAGCAGCCCTCGGGACATCCACTATGGC. The chain uses TRBV7-9 and TRBJ1-2; a weak D match, TRBD1 (6 bases). The sequenced fragment ends 3 residues before the CDR3 boundary, so the rest is inferred from the germline J gene. V lost 5 bases, J lost 3 bases, and 13 bases lay in between. Germline assignment: CDR1 SEHNR and CDR2 FQNEAQ (reference sequence). CDR3 length equals 14 residues.

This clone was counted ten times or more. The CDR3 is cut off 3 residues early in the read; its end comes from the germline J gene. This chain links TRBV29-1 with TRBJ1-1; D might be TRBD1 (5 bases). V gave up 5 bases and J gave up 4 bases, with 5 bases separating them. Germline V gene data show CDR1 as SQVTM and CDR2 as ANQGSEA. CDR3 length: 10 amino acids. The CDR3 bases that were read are TGCAGCGTTCAGGGCACTGAA. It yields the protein CSVQGTE. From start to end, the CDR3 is CSVQGTEAFF. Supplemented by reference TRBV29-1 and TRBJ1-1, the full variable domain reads SAVISQKPSRDICQRGTSLTIQCQVDSQVTMMFWYRQQPGQSLTLIATANQGSEATYESGFVIDKFPISRPNLTFSTLTVSNMSPEDSSIYLCSVQGTEAFFGQGTRLTVV.

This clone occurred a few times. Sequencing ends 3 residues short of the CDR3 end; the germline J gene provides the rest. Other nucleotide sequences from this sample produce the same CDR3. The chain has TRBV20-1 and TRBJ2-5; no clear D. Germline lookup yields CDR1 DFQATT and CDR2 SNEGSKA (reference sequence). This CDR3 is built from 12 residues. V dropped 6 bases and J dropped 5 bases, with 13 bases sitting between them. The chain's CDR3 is CSANAGEETQYF. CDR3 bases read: TGCAGTGCGAACGCAGGCGAGGAGACC.

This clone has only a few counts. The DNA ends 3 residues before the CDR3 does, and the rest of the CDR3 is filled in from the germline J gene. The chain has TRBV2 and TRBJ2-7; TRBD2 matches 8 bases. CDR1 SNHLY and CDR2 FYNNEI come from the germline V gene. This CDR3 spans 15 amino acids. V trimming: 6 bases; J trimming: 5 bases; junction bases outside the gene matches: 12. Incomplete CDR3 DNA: TGTGCCAGCAGACAAATAAGCGGGGGACCAGACGAG. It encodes CASRQISGGPDE. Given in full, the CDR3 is CASRQISGGPDEQYF.

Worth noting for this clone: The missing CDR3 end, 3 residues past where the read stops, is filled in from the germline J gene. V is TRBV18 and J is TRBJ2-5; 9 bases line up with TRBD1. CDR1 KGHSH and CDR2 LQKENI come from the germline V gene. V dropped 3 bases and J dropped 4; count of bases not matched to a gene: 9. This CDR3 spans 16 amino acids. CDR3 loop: CASSPLRTGERETQYF. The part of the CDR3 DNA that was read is TGTGCCAGCTCACCCCTGAGGACAGGGGAAAGAGAGACC.

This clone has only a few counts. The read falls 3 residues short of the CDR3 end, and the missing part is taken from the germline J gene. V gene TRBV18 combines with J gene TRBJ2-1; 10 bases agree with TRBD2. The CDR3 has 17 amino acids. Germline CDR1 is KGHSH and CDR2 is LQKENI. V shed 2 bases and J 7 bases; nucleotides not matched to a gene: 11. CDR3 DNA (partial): TGTGCCAGCTCACCAAAAGCAGCGGGGGGGCAGACGAATGAG. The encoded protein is CASSPKAAGGQTNE. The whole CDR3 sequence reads CASSPKAAGGQTNEQFF.

The CDR3 spells CASSFYLGGDTEAFF. The CDR3 bases that were read are TGTGCCAGCAGCTTCTACTTGGGAGGGGACACTGAA. J is TRBJ1-1 and V is TRBV7-9; D is possibly TRBD1 (5 bases). The observed sequence ends 3 residues before the CDR3 terminus, with the missing tail filled in from the germline J gene. V lost 3 bases and J lost 3, with 14 bases in between. CDR1 is SEHNR and CDR2 is FQNEAQ in the germline V gene (reference sequence). The CDR3 totals 15 residues.

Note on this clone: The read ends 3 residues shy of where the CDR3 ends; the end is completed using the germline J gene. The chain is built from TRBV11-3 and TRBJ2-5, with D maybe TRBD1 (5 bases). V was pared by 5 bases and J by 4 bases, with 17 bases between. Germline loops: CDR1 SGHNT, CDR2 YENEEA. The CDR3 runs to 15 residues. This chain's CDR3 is CASSTRGGLGETQYF. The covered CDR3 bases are TGTGCCAGCAGCACAAGGGGTGGATTGGGAGAGACC.

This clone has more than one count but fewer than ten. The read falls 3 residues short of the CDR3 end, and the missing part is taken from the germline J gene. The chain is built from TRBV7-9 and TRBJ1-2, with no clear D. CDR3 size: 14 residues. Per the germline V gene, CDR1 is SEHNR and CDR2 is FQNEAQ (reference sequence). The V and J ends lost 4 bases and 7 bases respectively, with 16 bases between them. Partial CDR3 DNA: TGTGCCAGCAGCTCAAACCATCGGTCCCCTGGC. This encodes CASSSNHRSPG. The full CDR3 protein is CASSSNHRSPGYTF.

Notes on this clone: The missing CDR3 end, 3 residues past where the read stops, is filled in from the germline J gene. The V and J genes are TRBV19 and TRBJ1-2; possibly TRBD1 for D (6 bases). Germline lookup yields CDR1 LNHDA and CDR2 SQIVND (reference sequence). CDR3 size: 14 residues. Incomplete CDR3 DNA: TGTGCCAGTAGTTTATCAGGGGATGGTAAAGGC. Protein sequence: CASSLSGDGKG. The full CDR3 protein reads CASSLSGDGKGYTF.

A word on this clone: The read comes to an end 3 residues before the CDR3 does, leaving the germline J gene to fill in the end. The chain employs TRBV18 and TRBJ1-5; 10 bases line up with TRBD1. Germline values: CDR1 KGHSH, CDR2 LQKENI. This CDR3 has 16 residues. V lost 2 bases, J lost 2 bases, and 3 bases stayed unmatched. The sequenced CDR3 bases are TGTGCCAGCTCACCATCGGGGACAGGGGGCAATCAGCCC. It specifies CASSPSGTGGNQP. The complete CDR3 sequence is CASSPSGTGGNQPQHF.

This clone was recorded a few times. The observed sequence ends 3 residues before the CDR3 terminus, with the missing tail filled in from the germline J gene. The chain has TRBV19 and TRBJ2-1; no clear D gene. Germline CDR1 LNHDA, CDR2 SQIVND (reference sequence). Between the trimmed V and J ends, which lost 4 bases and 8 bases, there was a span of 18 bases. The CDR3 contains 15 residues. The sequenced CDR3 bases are TGTGCCAGTAGTACAGGAGTCGGTTGGTGGGATGAG. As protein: CASSTGVGWWDE. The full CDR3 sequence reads CASSTGVGWWDEQFF.